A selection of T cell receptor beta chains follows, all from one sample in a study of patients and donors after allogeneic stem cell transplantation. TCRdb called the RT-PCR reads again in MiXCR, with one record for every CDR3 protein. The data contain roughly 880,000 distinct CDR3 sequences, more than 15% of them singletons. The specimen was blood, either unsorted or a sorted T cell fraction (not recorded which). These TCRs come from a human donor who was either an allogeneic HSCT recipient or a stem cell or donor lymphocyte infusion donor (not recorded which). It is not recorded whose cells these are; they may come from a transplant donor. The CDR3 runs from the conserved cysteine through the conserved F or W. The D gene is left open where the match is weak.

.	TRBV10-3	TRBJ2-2	CAISEWGGKPTGELFF
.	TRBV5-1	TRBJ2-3	CASSLLGRGADTQYF
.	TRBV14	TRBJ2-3	CASSQDRPTDTQYF
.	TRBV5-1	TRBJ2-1	CASKWDSYNEQFF
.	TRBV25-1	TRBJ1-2	CASSVGRDPYGYTF
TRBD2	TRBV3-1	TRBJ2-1	CASSQDLPWGRESYNEQFF
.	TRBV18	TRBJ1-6	CASSLPGKENSPLHF
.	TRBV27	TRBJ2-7	CASSLSGSYTYEQYF
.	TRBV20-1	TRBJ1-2	CSAAPTSSNYGYTF
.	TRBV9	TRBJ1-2	CASSSLGGGYTF